This TCR beta chain appears in the sequencing data of a study of blood T cell repertoires in COVID-19. Here immunoSEQ multiplex PCR was the method, and the copy in TCRdb shows in-frame clones only, minus some. The profile shows 270,000 or so clones, around 84% of them singletons. CDR1 is SGHTA, CDR2 FQGTGA, per germline. The CDR3 totals 16 residues. Trimming cost V 2 bases and J 1 base, with 12 bases left between them. The TCR was taken from a woman aged 45-65 years who had been exposed to COVID-19. The sequenced sample was PBMCs or T cells enriched from blood (not recorded which). The chain combines TRBV7-3 with TRBJ1-3, with D possibly matching TRBD1 (6 bases). The DNA of the CDR3 is TGTGCCAGCAGCTTATCGGGACACGGATCTGGAAACACCATATATTTT. Amino acids: CASSLSGHGSGNTIYF.